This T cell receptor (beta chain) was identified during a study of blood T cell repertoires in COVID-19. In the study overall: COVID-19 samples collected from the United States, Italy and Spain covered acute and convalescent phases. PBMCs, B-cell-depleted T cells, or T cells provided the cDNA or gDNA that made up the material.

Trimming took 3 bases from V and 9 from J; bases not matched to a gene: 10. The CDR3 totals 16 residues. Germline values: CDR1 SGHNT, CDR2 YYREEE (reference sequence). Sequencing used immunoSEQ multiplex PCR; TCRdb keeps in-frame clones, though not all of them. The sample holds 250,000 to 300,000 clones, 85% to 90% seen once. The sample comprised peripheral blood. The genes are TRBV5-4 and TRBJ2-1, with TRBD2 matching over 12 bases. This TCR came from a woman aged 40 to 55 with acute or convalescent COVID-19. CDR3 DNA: TGTGCCAGCAGCTCGACCCTAGCGGGGGGGCTCGGTGAGCAGTTCTTC. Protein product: CASSSTLAGGLGEQFF.